This passage covers 24 T cell receptor beta chains from one sample sequenced in a study of CD8 T cells in Susac syndrome. RNA amounts of roughly 0.45 to 1 ug underwent reverse transcription with random hexamers. MiXCR, applied by TCRdb to the immunoSEQ multiplex PCR reads, yields one record per CDR3 protein. The table records about 160,000 distinct CDR3 sequences, approximately 94% of them present only once. The sample was CD4+ T cells from PBMCs. The receptors derive from a human donor with multiple sclerosis.

This clonotype is a singleton in its sample. The chain is built from TRBV5-4 and TRBJ2-5; 7 positions match TRBD2. The CDR3 runs 14 residues. Germline CDR1 SGHNT, CDR2 YYREEE (reference sequence). V trimming: 2 bases; J trimming: 5 bases; junction bases outside the gene matches: 6. The CDR3 DNA reads as TGTGCCAGCAGCTTCGGGACTACAGGCGAGACCCAGTACTTC. This translates into CASSFGTTGETQYF.

The sample holds one count of this clonotype. This chain links TRBV20-1 with TRBJ2-5; 15 bases line up with TRBD2. V shed 3 bases and J 4 bases; nucleotides not matched to a gene: 12. The CDR3 has 18 residues. The germline gives CDR1 DFQATT, CDR2 SNEGSKA (reference sequence). The CDR3 protein is CSARAPGLAGGRGETQYF. As DNA, the CDR3 is TGCAGTGCTAGGGCACCGGGACTAGCGGGAGGCAGGGGAGAGACCCAGTACTTC.

This chain connects TRBV20-1 to TRBJ2-2; a possible D gene is TRBD2 (5 bases). Germline V gene data show CDR1 as DFQATT and CDR2 as SNEGSKA (reference sequence). The length of the CDR3 is 15 residues. V lost 3 bases and J 3 bases, leaving 14 bases between the germline ends. In DNA, the CDR3 is TGCAGTGCTAGGTCGGGATTAGGCGACACCGGGGAGCTGTTTTTT. Its translation is CSARSGLGDTGELFF.

The chain uses TRBV19 and TRBJ1-1; unclear D gene. The ends were cut back, 7 bases at V and 1 base at J, with 13 bases in the middle. The CDR3 is 14 residues long. Germline assignment: CDR1 LNHDA and CDR2 SQIVND (reference sequence). The DNA of the CDR3 is TGTGCCAGTAAACTAATAAGGGAGAACACTGAAGCTTTCTTT. It specifies CASKLIRENTEAFF.

In nucleotides, the CDR3 is TGTGCCAGCAGCCGGATCGGGACAGTCTACGAGCAGTACTTC. This translates into CASSRIGTVYEQYF. This chain links TRBV7-9 with TRBJ2-7, with 7 nucleotides matching TRBD1. The ends lost 5 bases at V and 3 bases at J; junction bases unmatched: 7. The CDR3 runs 14 residues. Germline CDR1 SEHNR, CDR2 FQNEAQ (reference sequence).

The chain carries TRBV30 and TRBJ1-1; weak D call: TRBD1 (6 bases). The CDR3 is 12 residues long. Germline V gene sequence: CDR1 GTSNPN, CDR2 SVGIG (reference sequence). Trimming removed 6 bases from V and 2 bases from J, with 10 bases in between. The CDR3 region is CACHRVNTEAFF. The CDR3 DNA reads as TGTGCCTGTCACAGGGTAAACACTGAAGCTTTCTTT. Together with reference TRBV30 and TRBJ1-1, the CDR3 gives the full variable domain: SQTIHQWPATLVQPVGSPLSLECTVEGTSNPNLYWYRQAAGRGLQLLFYSVGIGQISSEVPQNLSASRPQDRQFILSSKKLLLSDSGFYLCACHRVNTEAFFGQGTRLTVV.

The chain carries TRBV5-1 and TRBJ2-1; D is undetermined. The CDR3 length is 17 residues. Per the germline V gene, CDR1 is SGHRS and CDR2 is YFSETQ. V lost 2 bases, J lost 1 base, and 16 bases lay in between. CDR3 protein: CASSLPLLAGSYNEQFF. CDR3 DNA: TGCGCCAGCAGCTTACCACTCCTGGCCGGGTCCTACAATGAGCAGTTCTTC.

The J gene is TRBJ2-3, the V gene TRBV7-3; D is perhaps TRBD2 (6 bases). Germline V gene lookup returns CDR1 SGHTA and CDR2 FQGTGA. Trimming pared 1 base from V and 2 bases from J, leaving 7 bases between. The CDR3 sequence is 14 residues long. Written as DNA, the CDR3 is TGTGCCAGCAGCTTAAGGGACTTCACAGATACGCAGTATTTT. This codes for CASSLRDFTDTQYF.

CDR3 sequence: CASRPLGGAVNPGELFF. CDR3 DNA sequence: TGTGCCAGCAGACCTCTGGGGGGGGCAGTTAATCCCGGGGAGCTGTTTTTT. V usage is TRBV6-1 and J usage is TRBJ2-2; tentative D call: TRBD2 (7 bases). Trimming removed 6 bases at V and 6 bases at J, with 23 bases between. This CDR3 has 17 amino acids. CDR1 MNHNS and CDR2 SASEGT come from the germline V gene.

The genes are TRBV30 and TRBJ2-6; TRBD1 matches at 12 bases. CDR3 size: 17 residues. CDR1 is GTSNPN and CDR2 is SVGIG in the germline V gene (reference sequence). Trimming removed 4 bases from V and 4 bases from J; junction bases left unmatched: 8. Here the CDR3 reads CAWTRDRGPSGANVLTF. For the CDR3, the DNA is TGTGCCTGGACCCGGGACAGGGGGCCGTCAGGGGCCAACGTCCTGACTTTC.

The chain joins TRBV15 to TRBJ1-4, with D possibly being TRBD1 (5 bases). The CDR3 is 15 residues long. The V gene lost 0 bases and the J gene lost 8 bases, with 13 bases spanning the gap. Germline V gene lookup returns CDR1 LNHNV and CDR2 YYDKDF (reference sequence). The CDR3 reads CATSRDFGAREKLFF. The CDR3 nucleotides read TGTGCCACCAGCAGAGATTTTGGGGCTCGGGAAAAACTGTTTTTT.

The CDR3: CASSPSVSSGGYTF. CDR3 nucleotide sequence: TGTGCCAGCAGCCCAAGCGTGTCGTCTGGTGGCTACACCTTC. The V call is TRBV3-1, the J call TRBJ1-2; unclear D gene. The germline V gene has CDR1 LGHDT and CDR2 YNNKEL (reference sequence). The V gene lost 4 bases and the J gene lost 7 bases, with 16 bases spanning the gap. CDR3 length: 14 amino acids.

V gene TRBV9 combines with J gene TRBJ1-1; D is undetermined. Trimming shortened V by 3 bases and J by 1 base, and 13 bases separated the two germline ends. Germline assignment: CDR1 SGDLS and CDR2 YYNGEE. CDR3 length equals 15 residues. CDR3 sequence reads: CASSGGPGRNTEAFF. CDR3 sequence (DNA): TGTGCCAGCAGCGGAGGACCCGGGCGGAACACTGAAGCTTTCTTT.

J is TRBJ2-6 and V is TRBV7-9; 9 positions match TRBD1. CDR3 length: 17 residues. The germline CDR1 and CDR2 sequences are SEHNR and FQNEAQ (reference sequence). Trimming cost V 6 bases and J 1 base; bases outside gene matches: 7. The CDR3 nucleotides are TGTGCCAGCAGTAAGGACAGGGGACCATCTGGGGCCAACGTCCTGACTTTC. This gives the protein CASSKDRGPSGANVLTF.

The chain has TRBV30 and TRBJ1-5; no definite D call. The germline gives CDR1 GTSNPN, CDR2 SVGIG (reference sequence). The CDR3 contains 14 residues. V dropped 2 bases and J dropped 0 bases, with 8 bases sitting between them. The CDR3 nucleotides are TGTGCCTGGAGTATAAGTCATAGCAATCAGCCCCAGCATTTT. This translates into CAWSISHSNQPQHF.

The V and J genes are TRBV27 and TRBJ2-3, with D maybe TRBD2 (6 bases). CDR3 length: 12 residues. V shed 5 bases and J shed 8 bases, with 11 bases lying between them. The germline gives CDR1 MNHEY, CDR2 SMNVEV (reference sequence). As DNA, the CDR3 is TGTGCCAGCAGTCCCCCCGGGGGTACGCAGTATTTT. Encoded protein: CASSPPGGTQYF.

The V and J genes are TRBV9 and TRBJ2-3, with no clear D. With 0 bases removed from V and 5 bases from J, the gap between germline ends came to 16 bases. There are 16 residues in the CDR3. Germline CDR1 and CDR2: SGDLS and YYNGEE. Here the CDR3 DNA reads TGTGCCAGCAGCGTAGGTAGCATGGGGATGGGAGATACGCAGTATTTT. It encodes CASSVGSMGMGDTQYF.

The gene calls are TRBV3-1 and TRBJ2-1, with 8 bases aligning to TRBD2. CDR1 is LGHDT and CDR2 is YNNKEL in the germline V gene (reference sequence). This CDR3 is built from 16 residues. V shed 4 bases and J 0 bases; nucleotides not matched to a gene: 5. CDR3 residues: CASSPYSGNSYNEQFF. The CDR3 nucleotides read TGTGCCAGCAGCCCGTATAGCGGGAACTCCTACAATGAGCAGTTCTTC.

The chain employs TRBV9 and TRBJ2-3; possible D gene TRBD2, 6 bases. Germline assignment: CDR1 SGDLS and CDR2 YYNGEE. V lost 7 bases and J 11 bases, leaving 26 bases between the germline ends. The CDR3 loop spans 15 amino acids. The CDR3 DNA sequence: TGTGCCAGCTCTCCTAGGCGGGAACCCTGGATCGAGCAGTATTTT. This sequence encodes CASSPRREPWIEQYF.

This CDR3 reads CSARASSYEQYF. In DNA, the CDR3 is TGCAGTGCTAGAGCCAGCTCCTACGAGCAGTACTTC. The chain carries TRBV20-1 and TRBJ2-7; the D is unclear. Germline lookup yields CDR1 DFQATT and CDR2 SNEGSKA (reference sequence). The germline V and J ends were trimmed by 1 base and 0 bases, with 4 bases remaining between them. CDR3 length: 12 amino acids.

The genes are TRBV20-1 and TRBJ1-1, with D uncertain. This CDR3 is 14 amino acids long. Germline loops: CDR1 DFQATT, CDR2 SNEGSKA (reference sequence). V lost 3 bases, J lost 0 bases, and 11 bases lay in between. CDR3 amino acids: CSASPSSMNTEAFF. The CDR3 DNA sequence: TGCAGTGCTAGTCCCAGCAGCATGAACACTGAAGCTTTCTTT.

The V and J genes are TRBV2 and TRBJ1-1; 7 bases map to TRBD1. Germline CDR1 SNHLY, CDR2 FYNNEI. The CDR3 runs 14 residues. The J segment lost 4 bases and the V segment lost 8 bases, leaving 10 bases of the junction unmatched. The CDR3 protein is CASSREQGFTEAFF. The DNA for the CDR3 is TGTGCCAGCTCACGAGAACAGGGGTTCACTGAAGCTTTCTTT.

The V gene is TRBV20-1, the J gene TRBJ2-7; maybe TRBD1 (5 bases). This CDR3 has 12 amino acids. Trimming stripped 4 bases from V and 2 bases from J, with 9 bases between. Per the germline V gene, CDR1 is DFQATT and CDR2 is SNEGSKA (reference sequence). The CDR3, as DNA: TGCAGTGCTACCGCACAGGCCTACGAGCAGTACTTC. It yields the protein CSATAQAYEQYF.

The gene calls are TRBV2 and TRBJ1-2, with a tentative D call TRBD1 (6 bases). The CDR3 length is 16 residues. V was shortened by 1 base and J by 8 bases, with 20 bases between the two germline ends. Germline-derived CDR1 and CDR2 are SNHLY and FYNNEI. The CDR3 region is CASSEGWTATKSGYTF. CDR3 bases: TGTGCCAGCAGTGAAGGCTGGACAGCCACGAAGTCGGGCTACACCTTC.